The 21 T cell receptor beta chains below all came from one sample that was sequenced in a study of T cell responses to AZD1222 COVID-19 vaccine. Method: immunoSEQ multiplex PCR; TCRdb's copy keeps in-frame clones and lacks some. The table lists just under 85,000 clones, roughly 82% of them singletons. The sample consisted of peripheral blood, taken on day 0 of AZD1222 vaccination. The receptors come from an adult in good health.

The J gene is TRBJ1-1, the V gene TRBV18; 10 positions agree with TRBD1. Trimming cost V 6 bases and J 5 bases; bases outside gene matches: 9. The CDR3 has 15 residues. Germline lookup yields CDR1 KGHSH and CDR2 LQKENI. CDR3 bases: TGTGCCAGCTCCCGGGGGGGGACAGGGGAAACTGAAGCTTTCTTT. As protein: CASSRGGTGETEAFF.

This clone appeared a single time. This chain uses TRBV9 with TRBJ1-1, with D unresolved. The V end was cut by 0 bases, the J end by 5 bases, with 11 bases between. The CDR3 is 14 residues long. Germline V CDR1 and CDR2: SGDLS, YYNGEE. Written as DNA, the CDR3 is TGTGCCAGCAGCGTAGTGGGGTCGTATACTGAAGCTTTCTTT. Its protein product is CASSVVGSYTEAFF.

This clone was detected once. The chain joins TRBV5-8 to TRBJ1-1; TRBD1 might be the D (6 bases). Trimming removed 0 bases from V and 1 base from J, with 7 bases in between. Germline V gives CDR1 SGHTS, CDR2 YDEGEE. CDR3 size: 14 residues. In DNA form, the CDR3 reads TGTGCCAGCAGCTTGGGCAGGGGGAACACTGAAGCTTTCTTT. As protein: CASSLGRGNTEAFF.

The chain links TRBV19 to TRBJ1-5; a possible D gene is TRBD1 (5 bases). Germline loops: CDR1 LNHDA, CDR2 SQIVND (reference sequence). V was trimmed by 3 bases and J by 6 bases, leaving 15 bases between them. CDR3 size: 15 residues. CDR3 bases: TGTGCCAGTAGTATTACAGGCCAGGGCCCTCAGCCCCAGCATTTT. Protein product: CASSITGQGPQPQHF.

The rearrangement uses TRBV5-6 and TRBJ2-3, with D perhaps being TRBD1 or TRBD2 (5 bases each). Germline CDR1 is SGHDT and CDR2 is YYEEEE. This CDR3 region has 15 residues. The V end lost 2 bases, the J end lost 6 bases, and 16 bases lay between the germline ends. The CDR3 DNA follows: TGTGCCAGCAGCTTTCGACAGAGGGTCAGGGATACGCAGTATTTT. Protein product: CASSFRQRVRDTQYF.

CDR3 DNA: TGCGCCAGCAGCTTACGGACTAGCGGGGGGGCCCCCCATGAGCAGTTCTTC. Translating gives CASSLRTSGGAPHEQFF. The J gene is TRBJ2-1, the V gene TRBV5-1; 15 bases fit TRBD2. J lost 8 bases, V lost 2 bases, and 8 bases had no gene match. Germline V lookup: CDR1 SGHRS, CDR2 YFSETQ. CDR3 length equals 17 residues.

This rearrangement joins TRBV5-5 to TRBJ2-3; the match to TRBD2 covers 9 bases. The length of the CDR3 is 15 residues. Germline values: CDR1 SGHKS, CDR2 YYEKEE (reference sequence). The J segment lost 5 bases and the V segment lost 0 bases, leaving 4 bases of the junction unmatched. The CDR3 sequence: CASSLEFSGGDTQYF. The CDR3 nucleotides read TGTGCCAGCAGCTTGGAATTTAGCGGGGGAGATACGCAGTATTTT.

The CDR3 DNA is TGTGCCAGCAGCTTAGAGCTCTCGGGAGGAAGCACAGATACGCAGTATTTT. Protein: CASSLELSGGSTDTQYF. V and J are TRBV7-2 and TRBJ2-3; 7 bases line up with TRBD2. The CDR3 extends over 17 amino acids. V lost 1 base to trimming and J lost 0 bases; unmatched junction nucleotides: 7. The germline gives CDR1 SGHTA, CDR2 FQGNSA.

The chain links TRBV9 to TRBJ2-1; D call uncertain. Trimming pared 0 bases from V and 4 bases from J, leaving 5 bases between. The CDR3 spans 13 residues. Germline loops: CDR1 SGDLS, CDR2 YYNGEE. The chain's CDR3 is CASSVELYNEQFF. The CDR3, as DNA: TGTGCCAGCAGCGTAGAGCTTTACAATGAGCAGTTCTTC.

This clone was observed a few times. The chain combines TRBV19 with TRBJ2-1; the D is unclear. This CDR3 is built from 15 residues. V was shortened by 3 bases and J by 2 bases, with 11 bases between the two germline ends. From germline, CDR1 is LNHDA and CDR2 SQIVND (reference sequence). CDR3 DNA: TGTGCCAGTAGTATCCAGCAAATTACCTACAATGAGCAGTTCTTC. Encoded protein: CASSIQQITYNEQFF. Complete variable domain (other parts from reference TRBV19 and TRBJ2-1): DGGITQSPKYLFRKEGQNVTLSCEQNLNHDAMYWYRQDPGQGLRLIYYSQIVNDFQKGDIAEGYSVSREKKESFPLTVTSAQKNPTAFYLCASSIQQITYNEQFFGPGTRLTVL.

Written as DNA, the CDR3 is TGTGCCAGTAGTATCGAAAGGGGTTACGAGCAGTACTTC. Its protein is CASSIERGYEQYF. This sequence joins TRBV19 and TRBJ2-7, with a weak D call TRBD1 (5 bases). The CDR3 is 13 residues long. Trimming pared 3 bases from V and 4 bases from J, leaving 10 bases between. Germline values: CDR1 LNHDA, CDR2 SQIVND (reference sequence).

The chain links TRBV4-2 to TRBJ2-3; D is unresolved. The germline V gene encodes CDR1 LGHNA and CDR2 YNFKEQ. Between the trimmed V and J ends, which lost 3 bases and 3 bases, there was a span of 4 bases. The CDR3 loop spans 12 amino acids. The CDR3 coding sequence is TGTGCCAGCAGCCATGAGACAGATACGCAGTATTTT. This translates into CASSHETDTQYF.

The V and J genes are TRBV6-4 and TRBJ2-2; D not certain. The germline CDR1 and CDR2 sequences are MRHNA and SNTAGT. Deletions cut 0 bases from V and 6 bases from J, with 5 bases between. The CDR3 contains 13 residues. The CDR3: CASSDSVSGELFF. CDR3 DNA: TGTGCCAGCAGTGACTCCGTATCCGGGGAGCTGTTTTTT.

The chain recombines TRBV2 with TRBJ1-2; 10 bases line up with TRBD1. After removal of 8 bases from V and 7 bases from J, the junction contained 16 bases not matched to a gene. The length of the CDR3 is 16 residues. The germline V gene has CDR1 SNHLY and CDR2 FYNNEI. CDR3 nucleotide sequence: TGTGCCAGCCCCAGAAGCGGACAGGGGGGGTCTTCTGGCTACACCTTC. Translated, it gives CASPRSGQGGSSGYTF.

The gene calls are TRBV6-1 and TRBJ1-5; D uncertain. The CDR3 is 17 residues long. Germline CDR1 reads MNHNS; CDR2 reads SASEGT. Trimming pared 0 bases from V and 9 bases from J, leaving 21 bases between. The CDR3 DNA follows: TGTGCCAGCAGTGAAGCGCTTCTGGGAGAGTGGCTTCGGCCCCAGCATTTT. Encoded protein: CASSEALLGEWLRPQHF.

This chain links TRBV9 with TRBJ2-2; D gene uncertain. V lost 2 bases and J 1 base, leaving 6 bases between the germline ends. CDR1 and CDR2 (germline): SGDLS, YYNGEE. There are 14 residues in the CDR3. The CDR3, as DNA: TGTGCCAGCAGCGTTCAAGGGAACACCGGGGAGCTGTTTTTT. This translates into CASSVQGNTGELFF.

This chain connects TRBV4-1 to TRBJ2-3, with D possibly TRBD2 on 6 matching bases. V was shortened by 4 bases and J by 2 bases, with 19 bases between the two germline ends. The germline V gene encodes CDR1 MGHRA and CDR2 YSYEKL. This CDR3 spans 17 amino acids. Here the CDR3 DNA reads TGCGCCAGCAGCCGGGTAGCGGATCCTGCGCCCACAGATACGCAGTATTTT. This translates into CASSRVADPAPTDTQYF.

The chain carries TRBV28 and TRBJ2-7, with 8 bases that match TRBD2. The germline V gene has CDR1 MDHEN and CDR2 SYDVKM. V shed 10 bases, J shed 5 bases, and the junction held 16 bases outside the gene matches. This CDR3 region has 15 residues. CDR3: CATIGGVRLIDEQYF. CDR3 DNA sequence: TGTGCCACTATCGGGGGGGTCCGTTTAATCGACGAGCAGTACTTC.

The V call is TRBV19, the J call TRBJ1-2, with D possibly TRBD1 on 5 matching bases. V was pared by 3 bases and J by 2 bases, with 22 bases between. Germline V gives CDR1 LNHDA, CDR2 SQIVND (reference sequence). The CDR3 totals 18 residues. CDR3 amino acids: CASSISIFGGVSNYGYTF. The CDR3 coding sequence is TGTGCCAGTAGTATTTCTATTTTCGGGGGGGTCTCGAACTATGGCTACACCTTC.

V gene TRBV28 combines with J gene TRBJ2-7; D may be TRBD1 or TRBD2 (6 bases each). V shed 3 bases and J shed 0 bases, with 15 bases lying between them. CDR1 is MDHEN and CDR2 is SYDVKM in the germline V gene. This CDR3 is 16 amino acids long. The CDR3 loop is CASSFGGVGGSYEQYF. The CDR3 DNA is TGTGCCAGCAGTTTCGGGGGTGTAGGGGGCTCCTACGAGCAGTACTTC.

The chain carries TRBV18 and TRBJ2-3; the match to TRBD2 covers 10 bases. V lost 0 bases to trimming and J lost 0 bases; unmatched junction nucleotides: 6. The V gene's germline CDR1 is KGHSH and CDR2 LQKENI. The CDR3 has 18 amino acids. CDR3 in amino acids: CASSPPRLAGPSTDTQYF. In DNA form, the CDR3 reads TGTGCCAGCTCACCACCGAGACTAGCGGGTCCAAGCACAGATACGCAGTATTTT. Full variable domain (remainder filled in from reference TRBV18 and TRBJ2-3): NAGVMQNPRHLVRRRGQEARLRCSPMKGHSHVYWYRQLPEEGLKFMVYLQKENIIDESGMPKERFSAEFPKEGPSILRIQQVVRGDSAAYFCASSPPRLAGPSTDTQYFGPGTRLTVL.